This T cell receptor beta chain came from a study of blood T cell repertoires in COVID-19. The overall study: The United States, Italy and Spain provided the acute and convalescent COVID-19 samples. PBMCs, B-cell-depleted T cells, or T cells were the source of the cDNA or gDNA that made up the material.

This table comes from immunoSEQ multiplex PCR, and its TCRdb copy is limited to in-frame clones, with some not included. The sample yields roughly 300,000 clones, about 87% seen once. Germline V gene sequence: CDR1 LNHDA, CDR2 SQIVND (reference sequence). J lost 6 bases, V lost 5 bases, and 12 bases had no gene match. CDR3 size: 16 residues. The rearrangement uses TRBV19 and TRBJ2-3; 9 bases align to TRBD2. The sequencing sample was made of peripheral blood. The TCR was taken from a woman in her forties or fifties who had recovered from COVID-19. DNA of the CDR3: TGTGCCAGTAGTTCTCGAGCGGGGGGCCCAACCGATACGCAGTATTTT. Translating gives CASSSRAGGPTDTQYF.